Each of the 2 T cell receptor beta chains below was sequenced from the same sample in a study. Via MiXCR, TCRdb re-called the 5' RACE reads, giving one row per CDR3 protein. The sample lists about 40,000 distinct CDR3 sequences; approximately 17% were seen once. Sequencing was carried out using naive CD4+ T cells sorted from a lymph node. Subset noted: naive CD4+ T cells, CD4+CD45RA+CD25-. All receptors derive from a female donor with breast cancer.

The chain recombines TRBV5-1 with TRBJ2-5, with 9 bases identical to TRBD1. Germline V gene data show CDR1 as SGHRS and CDR2 as YFSETQ. The length of the CDR3 is 14 residues. V lost 1 base to trimming and J lost 5 bases; unmatched junction nucleotides: 3. This CDR3 reads CASSLSGQGETQYF. CDR3 DNA sequence: TGCGCCAGCAGCTTGAGCGGACAGGGGGAGACCCAGTACTTC.

This clonotype was counted ten times or more. The V gene is TRBV12-3 or TRBV12-4, the J gene TRBJ2-3; D is unresolved. The CDR3 sequence is 13 residues long. V shed 3 bases and J shed 5 bases, with 9 bases lying between them. CDR3 in amino acids: CASSLGTGDTQYF. The CDR3 region has the DNA TGTGCCAGCAGTTTGGGAACTGGAGATACGCAGTATTTT.